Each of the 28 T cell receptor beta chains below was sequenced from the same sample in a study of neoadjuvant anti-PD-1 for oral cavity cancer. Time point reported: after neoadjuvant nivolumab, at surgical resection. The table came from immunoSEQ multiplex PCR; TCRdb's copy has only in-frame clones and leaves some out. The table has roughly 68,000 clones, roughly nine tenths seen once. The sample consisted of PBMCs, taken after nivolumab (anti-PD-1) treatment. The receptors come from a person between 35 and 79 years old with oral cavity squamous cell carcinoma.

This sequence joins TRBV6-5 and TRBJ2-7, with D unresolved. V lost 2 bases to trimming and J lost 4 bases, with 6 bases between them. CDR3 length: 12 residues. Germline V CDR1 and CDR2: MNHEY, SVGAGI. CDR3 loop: CASSYAGYEQYF. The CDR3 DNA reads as TGTGCCAGCAGTTACGCCGGGTACGAGCAGTACTTC.

The CDR3 bases are TGTGCCAGCAGCTTAATCGGGAACTATGGCTACACCTTC. Its protein product is CASSLIGNYGYTF. J is TRBJ1-2 and V is TRBV5-6; D not certain. V lost 2 bases, J lost 2 bases, and 7 bases lay in between. Germline V lookup: CDR1 SGHDT, CDR2 YYEEEE. CDR3 length: 13 amino acids.

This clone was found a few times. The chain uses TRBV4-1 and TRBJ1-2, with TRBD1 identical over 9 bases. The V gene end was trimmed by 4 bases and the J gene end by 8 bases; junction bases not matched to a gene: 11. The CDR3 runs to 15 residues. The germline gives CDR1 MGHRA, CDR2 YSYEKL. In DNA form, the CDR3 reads TGCGCCAGCAGCCGAACCAGGACAGGGGTAGAGGGCTACACCTTC. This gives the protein CASSRTRTGVEGYTF.

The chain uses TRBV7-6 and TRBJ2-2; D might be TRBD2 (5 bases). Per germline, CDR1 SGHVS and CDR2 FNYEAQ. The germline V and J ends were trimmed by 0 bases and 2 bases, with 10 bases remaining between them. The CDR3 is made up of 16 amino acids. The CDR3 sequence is CASSLAPSGNTGELFF. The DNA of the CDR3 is TGTGCCAGCAGCTTAGCGCCGAGCGGAAACACCGGGGAGCTGTTTTTT.

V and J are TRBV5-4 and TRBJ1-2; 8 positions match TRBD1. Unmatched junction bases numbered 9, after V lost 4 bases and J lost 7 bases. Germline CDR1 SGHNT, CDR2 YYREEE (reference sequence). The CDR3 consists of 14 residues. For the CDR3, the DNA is TGTGCCAGCAGCGGGGAGACAGGGGCCGGTGGCTACACCTTC. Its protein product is CASSGETGAGGYTF.

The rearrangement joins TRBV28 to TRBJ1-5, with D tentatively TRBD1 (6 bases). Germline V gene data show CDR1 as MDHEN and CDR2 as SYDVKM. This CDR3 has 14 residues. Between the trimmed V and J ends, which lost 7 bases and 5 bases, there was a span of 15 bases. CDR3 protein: CASNSNGGYQPQHF. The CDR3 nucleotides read TGTGCCAGCAATTCGAACGGGGGCTATCAGCCCCAGCATTTT.

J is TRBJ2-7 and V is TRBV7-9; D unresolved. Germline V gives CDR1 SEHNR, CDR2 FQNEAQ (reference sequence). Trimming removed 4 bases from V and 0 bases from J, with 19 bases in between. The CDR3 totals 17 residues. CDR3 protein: CASSSLTNIRSSYEQYF. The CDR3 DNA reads TGTGCCAGCAGCTCGCTCACAAACATCCGAAGCTCCTACGAGCAGTACTTC.

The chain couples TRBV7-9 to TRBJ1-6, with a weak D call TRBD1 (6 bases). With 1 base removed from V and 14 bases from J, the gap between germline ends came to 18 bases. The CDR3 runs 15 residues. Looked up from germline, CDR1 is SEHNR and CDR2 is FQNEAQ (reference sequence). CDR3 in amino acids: CASSLGRGFFPSLHF. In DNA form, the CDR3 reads TGTGCCAGCAGCTTAGGCAGGGGATTTTTTCCGTCCCTCCACTTT.

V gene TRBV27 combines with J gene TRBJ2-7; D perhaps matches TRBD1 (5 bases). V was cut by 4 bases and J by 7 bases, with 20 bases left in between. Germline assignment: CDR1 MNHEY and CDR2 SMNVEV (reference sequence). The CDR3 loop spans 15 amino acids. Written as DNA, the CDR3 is TGTGCCAGCAGTTCCCTCCCGTCAGGGATCCGTGAGCAGTACTTC. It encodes CASSSLPSGIREQYF.

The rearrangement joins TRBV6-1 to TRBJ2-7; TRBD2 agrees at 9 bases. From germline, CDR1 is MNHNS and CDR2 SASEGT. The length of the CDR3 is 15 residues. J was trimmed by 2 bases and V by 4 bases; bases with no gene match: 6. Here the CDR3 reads CASSARLAEPYEQYF. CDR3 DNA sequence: TGTGCCAGCAGTGCAAGACTAGCGGAACCCTACGAGCAGTACTTC.

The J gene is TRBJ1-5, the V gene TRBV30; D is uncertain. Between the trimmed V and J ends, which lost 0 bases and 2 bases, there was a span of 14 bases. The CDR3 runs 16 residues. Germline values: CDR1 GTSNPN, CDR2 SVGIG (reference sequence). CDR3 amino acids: CAWSVLSVLGNQPQHF. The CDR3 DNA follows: TGTGCCTGGAGTGTACTCTCGGTTTTGGGCAATCAGCCCCAGCATTTT.

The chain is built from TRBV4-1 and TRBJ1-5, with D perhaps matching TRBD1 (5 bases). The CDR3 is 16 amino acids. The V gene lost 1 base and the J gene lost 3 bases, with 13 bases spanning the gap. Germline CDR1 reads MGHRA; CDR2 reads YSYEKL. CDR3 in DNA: TGCGCCAGCAGCCAAGGGGTAGGGGCCCTCAATCAGCCCCAGCATTTT. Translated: CASSQGVGALNQPQHF.

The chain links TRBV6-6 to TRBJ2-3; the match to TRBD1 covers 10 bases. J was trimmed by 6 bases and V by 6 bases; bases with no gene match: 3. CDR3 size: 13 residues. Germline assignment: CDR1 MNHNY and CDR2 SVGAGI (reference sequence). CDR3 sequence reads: CASRTGGADTQYF. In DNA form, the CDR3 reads TGTGCCAGCAGGACAGGGGGCGCGGATACGCAGTATTTT.

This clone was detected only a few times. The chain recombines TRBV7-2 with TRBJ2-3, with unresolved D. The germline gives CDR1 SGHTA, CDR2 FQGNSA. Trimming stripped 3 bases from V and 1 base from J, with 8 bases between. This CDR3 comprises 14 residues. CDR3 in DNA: TGTGCCAGCAGCTTCCAGCTAGGCACAGATACGCAGTATTTT. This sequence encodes CASSFQLGTDTQYF.

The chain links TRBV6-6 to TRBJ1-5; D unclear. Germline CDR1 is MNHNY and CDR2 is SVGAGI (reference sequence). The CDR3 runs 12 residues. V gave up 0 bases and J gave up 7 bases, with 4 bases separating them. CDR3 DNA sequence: TGTGCCAGCAGTTACTCTGGCCAGCCCCAGCATTTT. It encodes CASSYSGQPQHF.

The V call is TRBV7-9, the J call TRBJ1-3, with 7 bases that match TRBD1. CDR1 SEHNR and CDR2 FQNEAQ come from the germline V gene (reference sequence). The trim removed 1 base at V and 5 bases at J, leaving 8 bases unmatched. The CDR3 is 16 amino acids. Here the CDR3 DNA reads TGTGCCAGCAGCTTAGGGGGCCGGGACAGAAGAAACACCATATATTTT. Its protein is CASSLGGRDRRNTIYF.

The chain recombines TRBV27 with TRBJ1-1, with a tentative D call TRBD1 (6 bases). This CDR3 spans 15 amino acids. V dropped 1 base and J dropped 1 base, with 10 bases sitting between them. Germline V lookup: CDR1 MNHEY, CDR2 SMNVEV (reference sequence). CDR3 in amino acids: CASSLWGQRNTEAFF. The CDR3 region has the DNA TGTGCCAGCAGTTTATGGGGGCAGCGGAACACTGAAGCTTTCTTT.

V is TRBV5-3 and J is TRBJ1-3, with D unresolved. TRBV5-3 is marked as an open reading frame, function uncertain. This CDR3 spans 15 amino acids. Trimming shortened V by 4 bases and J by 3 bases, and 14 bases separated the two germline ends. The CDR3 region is CARSQYGSGGNTIYF. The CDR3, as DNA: TGTGCCAGAAGCCAATACGGCTCTGGTGGAAACACCATATATTTT.

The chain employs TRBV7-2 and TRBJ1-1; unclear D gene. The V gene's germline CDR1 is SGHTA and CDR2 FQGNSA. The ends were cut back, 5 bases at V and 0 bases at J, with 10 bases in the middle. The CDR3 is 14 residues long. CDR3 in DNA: TGTGCCAGCAGCCTTTGGGGTTTGAACACTGAAGCTTTCTTT. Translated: CASSLWGLNTEAFF.

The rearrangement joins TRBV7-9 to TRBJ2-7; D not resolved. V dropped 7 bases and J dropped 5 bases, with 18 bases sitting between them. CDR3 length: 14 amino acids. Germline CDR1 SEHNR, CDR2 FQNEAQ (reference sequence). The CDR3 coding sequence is TGTGCCAGCACCCGGAGTTCAGGTCTGGACGAGCAGTACTTC. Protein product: CASTRSSGLDEQYF.

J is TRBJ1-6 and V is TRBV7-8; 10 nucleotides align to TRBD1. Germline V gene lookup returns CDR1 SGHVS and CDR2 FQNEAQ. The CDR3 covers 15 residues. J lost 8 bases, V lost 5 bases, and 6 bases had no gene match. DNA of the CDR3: TGTGCCAGCAGCCCAACGGGACAGGGGTATTCACCCCTCCACTTT. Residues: CASSPTGQGYSPLHF.

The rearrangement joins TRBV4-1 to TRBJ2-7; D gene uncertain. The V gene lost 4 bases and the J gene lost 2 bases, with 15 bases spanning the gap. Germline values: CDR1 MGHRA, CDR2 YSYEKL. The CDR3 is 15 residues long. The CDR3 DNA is TGCGCCAGCAGCCCTCCCCAGGAGCTACCCTACGAGCAGTACTTC. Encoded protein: CASSPPQELPYEQYF.

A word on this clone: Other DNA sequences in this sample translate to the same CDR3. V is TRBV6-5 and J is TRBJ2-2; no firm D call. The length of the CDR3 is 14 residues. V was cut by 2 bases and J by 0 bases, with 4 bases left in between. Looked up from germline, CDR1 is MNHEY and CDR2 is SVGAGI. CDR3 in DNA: TGTGCCAGCAGTTACGGCGCGAACACCGGGGAGCTGTTTTTT. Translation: CASSYGANTGELFF.

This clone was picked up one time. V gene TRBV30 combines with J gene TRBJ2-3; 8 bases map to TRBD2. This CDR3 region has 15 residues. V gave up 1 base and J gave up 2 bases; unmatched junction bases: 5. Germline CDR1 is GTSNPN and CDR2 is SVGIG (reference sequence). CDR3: CAWSALAGPTDTQYF. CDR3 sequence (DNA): TGTGCCTGGAGTGCCTTAGCGGGACCCACAGATACGCAGTATTTT.

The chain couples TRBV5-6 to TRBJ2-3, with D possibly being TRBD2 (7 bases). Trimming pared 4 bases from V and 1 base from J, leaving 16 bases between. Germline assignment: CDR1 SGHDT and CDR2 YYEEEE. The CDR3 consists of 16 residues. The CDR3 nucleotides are TGTGCCAGCAGCCTCCGGGGGGCTCCTGGCACAGATACGCAGTATTTT. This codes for CASSLRGAPGTDTQYF. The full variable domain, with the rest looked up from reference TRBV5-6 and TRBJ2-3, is DAGVTQSPTHLIKTRGQQVTLRCSPKSGHDTVSWYQQALGQGPQFIFQYYEEEERQRGNFPDRFSGHQFPNYSSELNVNALLLGDSALYLCASSLRGAPGTDTQYFGPGTRLTVL.

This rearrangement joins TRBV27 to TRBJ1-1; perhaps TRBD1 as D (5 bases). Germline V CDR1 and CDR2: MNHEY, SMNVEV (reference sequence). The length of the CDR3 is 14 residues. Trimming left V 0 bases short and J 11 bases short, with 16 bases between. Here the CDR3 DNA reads TGTGCCAGCAGTTTATCGCCCTCCGGGGCGCGGGCTTTCTTT. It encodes CASSLSPSGARAFF.

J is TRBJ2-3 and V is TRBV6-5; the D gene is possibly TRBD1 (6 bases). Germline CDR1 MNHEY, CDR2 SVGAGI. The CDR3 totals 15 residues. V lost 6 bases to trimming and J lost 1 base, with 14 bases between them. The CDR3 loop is CASSSDRPRTDTQYF. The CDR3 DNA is TGTGCCAGCAGCTCGGACAGACCGCGCACAGATACGCAGTATTTT.

The CDR3 coding sequence is TGTGCCAGCAGCTTGGCTCTGGGAGGGGGAGCCGGGGAGCTGTTTTTT. Amino acids: CASSLALGGGAGELFF. The chain joins TRBV5-4 to TRBJ2-2, with a tentative D call TRBD2 (7 bases). This CDR3 region has 16 residues. Trimming took 0 bases from V and 6 from J, leaving 15 bases between them. The germline CDR1 and CDR2 sequences are SGHNT and YYREEE (reference sequence).